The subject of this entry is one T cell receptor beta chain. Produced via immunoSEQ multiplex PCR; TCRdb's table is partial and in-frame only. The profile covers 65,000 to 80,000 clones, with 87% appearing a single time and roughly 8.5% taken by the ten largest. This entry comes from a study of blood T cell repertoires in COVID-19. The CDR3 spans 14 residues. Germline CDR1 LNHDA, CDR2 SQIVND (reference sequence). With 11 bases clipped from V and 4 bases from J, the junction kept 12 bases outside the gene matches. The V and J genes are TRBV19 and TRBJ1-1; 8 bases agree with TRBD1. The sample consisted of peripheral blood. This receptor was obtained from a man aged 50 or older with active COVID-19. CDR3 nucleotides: TGTGCCCCAACGCAGGGGGCAAGTGGCACTGAAGCTTTCTTT. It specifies CAPTQGASGTEAFF.